This T cell receptor beta chain was captured by sequencing in a study of human T cells and chemical hapten exposure. Broader study findings: Expanded TCRs made up significantly more big CDR3 similarity clusters than controls did.

From germline, CDR1 is SGHTA and CDR2 FQGNSA. CDR3 length: 16 residues. Trimming took 5 bases from V and 7 from J; bases not matched to a gene: 8. A note on this clonotype: Its antigen is not identified.

TCRdb ran MiXCR on the RACE reads and lists one entry per CDR3 protein. The sample carries just over 95,000 distinct CDR3 sequences, 27% recorded once. Time point: patch test 3, about 24 weeks after DPC sensitization. Treatment noted: therapeutic diphenylcyclopropenone sensitization with weekly scalp DPC. This receptor was identified in a man in his forties or fifties with alopecia areata. Some clones in this sample may be carry-over from other donors' samples. Sequencing used whole blood, obtained in connection with sensitization to the hapten diphenylcyclopropenone (DPC). This chain joins TRBV7-2 and TRBJ2-7; 16 nucleotides line up with TRBD2. CDR3 DNA: TGTGCCAGCAGCGGGGGGACTAGCGGGAGGGCCGGGGAGCAGTACTTC. Translation gives CASSGGTSGRAGEQYF.